The clone carrying this T cell receptor beta chain was seen only a few times. In the authors' workflow: How many nucleated cells were present was estimated from reference gene primer amplification. TCRdb keeps only in-frame clones here, not all; method: immunoSEQ multiplex PCR. The V and J calls and clone size were taken over from that table, and D and trimming were inferred from the DNA. The table lists approximately 99,000 clones, 70% to 90% of them singletons. These data originate in a study of blood T cell repertoires in COVID-19. The wider study: Italy, Spain and the United States were the sources of the convalescent and acute COVID-19 samples. T cells, B-cell-depleted T cells, or PBMCs supplied cDNA or gDNA.

V was pared by 4 bases and J by 0 bases, with 10 bases between. The germline V gene encodes CDR1 SNHLY and CDR2 FYNNEI. The length of the CDR3 is 15 residues. This sequence originates from a human donor in a cohort sampled during active COVID-19. The chain uses TRBV2 and TRBJ1-5; D call uncertain. The sequencing input was peripheral blood. CDR3 nucleotides: TGTGCCAGCAGTGTCGGGGTTCCTAGCAATCAGCCCCAGCATTTT. This codes for CASSVGVPSNQPQHF.